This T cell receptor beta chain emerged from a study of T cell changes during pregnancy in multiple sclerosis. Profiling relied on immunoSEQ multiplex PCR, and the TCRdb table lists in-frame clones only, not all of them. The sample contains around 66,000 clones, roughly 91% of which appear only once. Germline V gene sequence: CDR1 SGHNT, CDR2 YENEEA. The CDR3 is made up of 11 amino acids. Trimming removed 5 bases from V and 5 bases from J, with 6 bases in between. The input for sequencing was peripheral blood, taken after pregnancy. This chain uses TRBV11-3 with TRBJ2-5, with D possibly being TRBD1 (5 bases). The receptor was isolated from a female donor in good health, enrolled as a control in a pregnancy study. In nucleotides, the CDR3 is TGTGCCAGCAGCCCAGGGGAGACCCAGTACTTC. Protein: CASSPGETQYF.